Reported below is one T cell receptor (beta chain). The source of the sample is a study of immune evolution from preneoplasia to lung adenocarcinoma. The CDR3 runs to 14 residues. The V gene lost 1 base and the J gene lost 3 bases, with 7 bases spanning the gap. The germline V gene encodes CDR1 SGHTA and CDR2 FQGNSA. Profiling relied on immunoSEQ multiplex PCR, and the TCRdb table lists in-frame clones only, not all of them. The sample has about 4,300 clones; 65% to 85% are singletons. The source of this sequence is a person aged 50-69 years with lung adenocarcinoma. The J gene is TRBJ1-5, the V gene TRBV7-2, with D possibly being TRBD1 (6 bases). Sequences were obtained from FFPE minimally invasive lung adenocarcinoma tissue. CDR3 loop: CASSLDRVNQPQHF. In nucleotides, the CDR3 is TGTGCCAGCAGCTTAGACAGGGTCAATCAGCCCCAGCATTTT.